Sequencing of this T cell receptor beta chain was carried out in a study of OX40 agonist ivuxolimab in advanced cancers. Overall study: The study enrolled dose-escalation patients with hepatocellular carcinoma, melanoma, renal cell or head and neck cancer. Having had anti-PD-1, anti-PD-L1 or anti-CTLA-4 therapy before was allowed, and roughly 40% had some. Findings and caveats of the study: Partial responders dosed at 0.1-3.0 mg/kg displayed clonal expansion ranking among the lowest. Average numbers of expanded clones were greater in CD8+ T cells than in CD4+.

The count of this clone is one. What it recognizes is unknown. This CDR3 contains 15 residues. The V end was cut by 5 bases, the J end by 7 bases, with 17 bases between. Germline V lookup: CDR1 MNHEY, CDR2 SVGAGI. The repertoire was sequenced with immunoSEQ multiplex PCR; TCRdb's copy has only in-frame clones and lacks some. The sample gives approximately 54,000 clones, 90% to 95% of which show up once; roughly 13% is in the top ten. The clonotype was recovered from an adult with an advanced solid tumor such as melanoma, head and neck, liver or kidney cancer. The material sequenced was CD4+ or CD8+ T cells sorted from blood, taken in a trial of the OX40 agonist ivuxolimab. V usage is TRBV6-5 and J usage is TRBJ1-4; D remains ambiguous. The CDR3, as DNA: TGTGCCAGCAGTCGCGGAGGAACGGTCGTTGAAAAACTGTTTTTT. Amino acids: CASSRGGTVVEKLFF.